Below are 30 T cell receptor beta chains sequenced from a single sample in a study of blood T cell repertoires in COVID-19. The assay was immunoSEQ multiplex PCR, and TCRdb's table has in-frame clones only and misses some. Of around 130,000 clones detected, roughly four fifths appear once; the ten largest clones hold roughly 8.6%. Sequenced: peripheral blood. The receptors were sampled from a human donor in a cohort sampled during active COVID-19.

The genes are TRBV19 and TRBJ1-1; TRBD1 might be the D (5 bases). The CDR3 runs 14 residues. In germline, CDR1 is LNHDA, CDR2 SQIVND (reference sequence). V was cut by 1 base and J by 5 bases, with 11 bases left in between. The CDR3 DNA reads as TGTGCCAGTAGTATAGGGGAGGGGAGGACTGAAGCTTTCTTT. Protein: CASSIGEGRTEAFF.

V gene TRBV7-8 combines with J gene TRBJ1-2; the D gene is possibly TRBD1 (5 bases). V lost 5 bases to trimming and J lost 4 bases, with 14 bases between them. The CDR3 runs 14 residues. CDR1 and CDR2 from the germline V gene are SGHVS and FQNEAQ. This CDR3 is CASSLGGLGYGYTF. The CDR3 DNA is TGTGCCAGCAGCCTGGGGGGACTCGGCTATGGCTACACCTTC.

Only one count was recorded for this clone. The chain is built from TRBV18 and TRBJ2-7; possibly TRBD1 for D (5 bases). The CDR3 has 13 amino acids. V was shortened by 3 bases and J by 4 bases, with 10 bases between the two germline ends. Germline V CDR1 and CDR2: KGHSH, LQKENI. The chain's CDR3 is CASSPDTSYEQYF. The CDR3 DNA sequence: TGTGCCAGCTCACCGGACACCTCGTACGAGCAGTACTTC.

This clone came up a few times. This chain links TRBV28 with TRBJ1-5; D unclear. Germline assignment: CDR1 MDHEN and CDR2 SYDVKM. Deletions cut 6 bases from V and 0 bases from J, with 12 bases between. CDR3 length: 15 amino acids. DNA of the CDR3: TGTGCCAGCAGCCCGTCACGAGATAGCAATCAGCCCCAGCATTTT. Its translation: CASSPSRDSNQPQHF.

This rearrangement joins TRBV6-5 to TRBJ1-1, with no clear D. Looked up from germline, CDR1 is MNHEY and CDR2 is SVGAGI. This CDR3 has 14 residues. The V and J ends lost 2 bases and 1 base respectively, with 8 bases between them. As DNA, the CDR3 is TGTGCCAGCAGTTACCGGGGAGAGAACACTGAAGCTTTCTTT. Its protein is CASSYRGENTEAFF.

This sequence joins TRBV11-2 and TRBJ2-3; TRBD1 matches at 8 bases. Unmatched junction bases numbered 17, after V lost 4 bases and J lost 2 bases. Germline CDR1 SGHAT, CDR2 FQNNGV. CDR3 length: 19 residues. The CDR3 DNA sequence: TGTGCCAGCAGCTCGAGGAAAAACACCGGGACAGGATACACAGATACGCAGTATTTT. Translation gives CASSSRKNTGTGYTDTQYF. The full variable domain, in which reference TRBV11-2 and TRBJ2-3 provide the parts outside the CDR3, is EAGVAQSPRYKIIEKRQSVAFWCNPISGHATLYWYQQILGQGPKLLIQFQNNGVVDDSQLPKDRFSAERLKGVDSTLKIQPAKLEDSAVYLCASSSRKNTGTGYTDTQYFGPGTRLTVL.

V usage is TRBV15 and J usage is TRBJ2-5; a possible D gene is TRBD2 (5 bases). The V gene lost 0 bases and the J gene lost 2 bases, with 13 bases spanning the gap. Per the germline V gene, CDR1 is LNHNV and CDR2 is YYDKDF (reference sequence). The CDR3 contains 16 residues. As DNA, the CDR3 is TGTGCCACCAGCAGAGATTTGAGGGATCGGCAAGAGACCCAGTACTTC. Translated: CATSRDLRDRQETQYF.

The chain links TRBV5-1 to TRBJ1-3; the D is unclear. Germline-derived CDR1 and CDR2 are SGHRS and YFSETQ. This CDR3 has 14 amino acids. Trimming took off 4 bases at V and 3 bases at J, with 11 bases between the two ends. CDR3: CASSRGTGGNTIYF. In DNA form, the CDR3 reads TGCGCCAGCAGCCGGGGTACCGGTGGAAACACCATATATTTT.

The rearrangement uses TRBV4-1 and TRBJ1-2, with TRBD1 as a possible D gene (6 bases). This CDR3 has 15 residues. Germline V gene lookup returns CDR1 MGHRA and CDR2 YSYEKL. With 6 bases removed from V and 1 base from J, the gap between germline ends came to 15 bases. The CDR3 sequence is CASRSGQKFNYGYTF. CDR3 in DNA: TGCGCCAGCAGATCAGGACAGAAATTTAACTATGGCTACACCTTC.

This chain links TRBV11-1 with TRBJ1-2, with 10 positions matching TRBD1. The junction had 2 bases not matched to a gene; V was cut back by 4 bases and J by 3 bases. The CDR3 consists of 14 residues. CDR1 and CDR2 (germline): SGHAT, FQDESV (reference sequence). CDR3 region: CASSWTGGDYGYTF. CDR3 DNA sequence: TGTGCCAGCAGCTGGACAGGGGGAGACTATGGCTACACCTTC.

The chain has TRBV6-2 or TRBV6-3 and TRBJ1-5, with D tentatively TRBD1 (5 bases). In germline, CDR1 is MNHEY, CDR2 SVGEGT. The CDR3 contains 15 residues. The germline V and J ends were trimmed by 4 bases and 4 bases, with 14 bases remaining between them. Written as DNA, the CDR3 is TGTGCCAGCAGTTGGCGGGGGGGTGGTAATCAGCCCCAGCATTTT. It codes for CASSWRGGGNQPQHF.

In this sample, this clone turned up once. The V and J genes are TRBV11-3 and TRBJ1-1; the D gene is possibly TRBD1 (5 bases). V was shortened by 1 base and J by 6 bases, with 21 bases between the two germline ends. From germline, CDR1 is SGHNT and CDR2 YENEEA. CDR3 length: 17 residues. The DNA of the CDR3 is TGTGCCAGCAGCTTAGGAGGGTCAGATACTGGGGGGGCTGAAGCTTTCTTT. Translation: CASSLGGSDTGGAEAFF.

The V and J genes are TRBV27 and TRBJ2-7, with a possible D match to TRBD2 (5 bases). The V end was cut by 2 bases, the J end by 4 bases, with 12 bases between. This CDR3 has 14 residues. Germline V gene data show CDR1 as MNHEY and CDR2 as SMNVEV (reference sequence). The CDR3 sequence: CASSLGFRTYEQYF. The CDR3 DNA is TGTGCCAGCAGTTTAGGTTTCAGGACTTACGAGCAGTACTTC.

The gene calls are TRBV19 and TRBJ2-1, with 9 positions matching TRBD2. The CDR3 runs to 13 residues. V lost 2 bases and J lost 7; bases outside the gene matches: 0. Germline V gene sequence: CDR1 LNHDA, CDR2 SQIVND (reference sequence). CDR3 residues: CASSILAGNEQFF. The DNA of the CDR3 is TGTGCCAGTAGTATACTAGCGGGGAATGAGCAGTTCTTC.

The chain links TRBV24-1 to TRBJ1-1; weak D call: TRBD1 (6 bases). Trimming removed 8 bases from V and 3 bases from J, with 15 bases in between. The CDR3 runs 14 residues. The V gene's germline CDR1 is KGHDR and CDR2 SFDVKD. The CDR3 DNA follows: TGTGCCACCAACCCAGGGGTGAGTGACACTGAAGCTTTCTTT. Amino acid sequence: CATNPGVSDTEAFF.

In nucleotides, the CDR3 is TGTGCCAGCAGCCAAGGGAGGTGGAGCGGGGCTGGGCTAACCTACGAGCAGTACTTC. It translates to CASSQGRWSGAGLTYEQYF. The chain is built from TRBV3-1 (or the pseudogene TRBV3-2) and TRBJ2-7, with 7 bases identical to TRBD2. Germline V gene lookup returns CDR1 LGHDT and CDR2 YNNKEL (reference sequence). The CDR3 sequence is 19 residues long. J was trimmed by 2 bases and V by 1 base; bases with no gene match: 17.

This clone was seen a handful of times. V gene TRBV6-6 combines with J gene TRBJ1-2; TRBD1 is a possible D gene (5 bases). In germline, CDR1 is MNHNY, CDR2 SVGAGI (reference sequence). The CDR3 runs to 12 residues. V was pared by 10 bases and J by 4 bases, with 13 bases between. The CDR3 DNA reads as TGTGCCACTCTGGGGGGGGTCTATGGCTACACCTTC. Its protein product is CATLGGVYGYTF.

There are a few counts of this clone. This chain uses TRBV13 with TRBJ1-6; the match to TRBD1 covers 9 bases. From germline, CDR1 is PRHDT and CDR2 FYEKMQ (reference sequence). After removal of 4 bases from V and 10 bases from J, the junction contained 14 bases not matched to a gene. The CDR3 extends over 17 amino acids. CDR3 amino acids: CASSSSATGGSRSPLHF. Written as DNA, the CDR3 is TGTGCCAGCAGCTCTAGTGCCACAGGGGGCAGTAGGTCACCCCTCCACTTT.

The chain is built from TRBV6-5 and TRBJ1-6; 9 bases line up with TRBD1. J was trimmed by 6 bases and V by 5 bases; bases with no gene match: 2. The CDR3 sequence is 14 residues long. The V gene's germline CDR1 is MNHEY and CDR2 SVGAGI. The CDR3: CASSRTGVNSPLHF. CDR3 coding DNA: TGTGCCAGCAGTAGGACAGGGGTTAATTCACCCCTCCACTTT.

The rearrangement joins TRBV6-1 to TRBJ2-2; D gene uncertain. The CDR3 runs 16 residues. Germline values: CDR1 MNHNS, CDR2 SASEGT. V was trimmed by 1 base and J by 1 base, leaving 10 bases between them. For the CDR3, the DNA is TGTGCCAGCAGTGAAGTTAACTTTCAGAACACCGGGGAGCTGTTTTTT. Its protein is CASSEVNFQNTGELFF.

This clone was detected only a few times. The chain is built from TRBV6-5 and TRBJ1-2; a possible D gene is TRBD1 (5 bases). Germline loops: CDR1 MNHEY, CDR2 SVGAGI. Trimming removed 8 bases at V and 5 bases at J, with 18 bases between. The length of the CDR3 is 14 residues. CDR3 residues: CASSSRQGDYGYTF. As DNA, the CDR3 is TGTGCCAGCTCCTCGAGGCAGGGTGATTATGGCTACACCTTC.

This clone is medium-sized (0.01 to 0.1%) within its sample. J is TRBJ2-3 and V is TRBV5-6; 7 bases agree with TRBD1. The V segment lost 3 bases and the J segment 1 base; nucleotides outside the gene matches: 11. The CDR3 consists of 17 residues. Germline-derived CDR1 and CDR2 are SGHDT and YYEEEE. The CDR3 nucleotides are TGTGCCAGCAGCTATATTGGGACAGTCCTTGGCACAGATACGCAGTATTTT. The encoded protein is CASSYIGTVLGTDTQYF.

About this clone: A read error may account for a junction end that differs from germline. The V and J genes are TRBV19 and TRBJ1-2; 7 nucleotides match TRBD1. The CDR3 extends over 15 amino acids. Germline assignment: CDR1 LNHDA and CDR2 SQIVND (reference sequence). Here the CDR3 DNA reads TGTGCCAGTAGTATAGATGGCCCGCCGAGACAGGGCCTCAACTTC. Translated: CASSIDGPPRQGLNF.

The rearrangement uses TRBV18 and TRBJ2-7; no clear D gene. The CDR3 has 12 residues. Germline lookup yields CDR1 KGHSH and CDR2 LQKENI. Deletions cut 4 bases from V and 2 bases from J, with 6 bases between. The CDR3 nucleotides read TGTGCCAGCTCACTGGAGCCCTACGAGCAGTACTTC. This codes for CASSLEPYEQYF.

This chain joins TRBV6-6 and TRBJ1-5; 7 positions match TRBD1. J was trimmed by 3 bases and V by 5 bases; bases with no gene match: 16. The CDR3 totals 18 residues. Per germline, CDR1 MNHNY and CDR2 SVGAGI (reference sequence). CDR3 sequence reads: CASSRLRQGGVANQPQHF. The CDR3 region has the DNA TGTGCCAGCAGTCGCCTCCGACAGGGTGGTGTGGCCAATCAGCCCCAGCATTTT.

The chain combines TRBV4-2 with TRBJ2-7; 13 bases line up with TRBD2. With 0 bases clipped from V and 2 bases from J, the junction kept 1 base outside the gene matches. Per germline, CDR1 LGHNA and CDR2 YNFKEQ. The CDR3 sequence is 16 residues long. The CDR3 DNA reads as TGTGCCAGCAGCCAAGACGGGACTAGCGGGACCTACGAGCAGTACTTC. It encodes CASSQDGTSGTYEQYF.

The chain joins TRBV18 to TRBJ2-7; perhaps TRBD2 as D (6 bases). The CDR3 totals 15 residues. Germline values: CDR1 KGHSH, CDR2 LQKENI. Between the trimmed V and J ends, which lost 5 bases and 3 bases, there was a span of 17 bases. CDR3 sequence: CASSARDTDYYEQYF. The CDR3 coding sequence is TGTGCCAGCTCAGCCCGGGATACGGACTACTACGAGCAGTACTTC.

J is TRBJ2-5 and V is TRBV11-1; D uncertain. V was shortened by 5 bases and J by 5 bases, with 9 bases between the two germline ends. CDR1 is SGHAT and CDR2 is FQDESV in the germline V gene (reference sequence). This CDR3 is 12 amino acids long. The CDR3 region is CASSISRETQYF. The DNA for the CDR3 is TGTGCCAGCAGCATTTCGAGGGAGACCCAGTACTTC.

J is TRBJ1-1 and V is TRBV10-1, with D uncertain. The V gene lost 2 bases and the J gene lost 6 bases, with 7 bases spanning the gap. Per germline, CDR1 WNHNN and CDR2 SYGVQD (reference sequence). This CDR3 contains 12 residues. The CDR3 nucleotides read TGCGCCAGCAGTGAGGGCACATCTGAAGCTTTCTTT. This gives the protein CASSEGTSEAFF.

V and J are TRBV28 and TRBJ2-5; no reliable D call. The CDR3 length is 11 residues. From germline, CDR1 is MDHEN and CDR2 SYDVKM. V gave up 10 bases and J gave up 4 bases, with 10 bases separating them. DNA for the CDR3: TGTGCCACCCAGACTCTAGAGACCCAGTACTTC. It specifies CATQTLETQYF.